A selection of T cell receptor beta chains follows, all from one sample in a study of cytomegalovirus exposure and HLA in healthy donors. Produced via immunoSEQ multiplex PCR; TCRdb's table is partial and in-frame only. The sample consists of around 120,000 clones, about four fifths of them appearing once. The sequencing input was PBMCs. These receptors were collected from a man younger than 35 in good health and CMV-seronegative. CDR3s include the opening cysteine and the closing phenylalanine or tryptophan. Only part of the rows carry a size: once, few, many, or a class if the clone is expanded.

CDR3aa | abundance | j_gene | v_gene | len
CASSPGEERGLYTGELFF | . | TRBJ2-2 | TRBV7-2 | 18
CASTYRGQTYEQYF | few | TRBJ2-7 | TRBV27 | 14
CASRSDRAGNTIYF | . | TRBJ1-3 | TRBV27 | 14
CASSLQEGRGQYF | once | TRBJ2-4 | TRBV5-1 | 13
CASSILGANYGYTF | . | TRBJ1-2 | TRBV19 | 14
CASSDFGLSSYEQYF | . | TRBJ2-7 | TRBV6-1 | 15
CASSLFGGPNPNYGYTF | . | TRBJ1-2 | TRBV28 | 17
CASSYGGAGEKLFF | . | TRBJ1-4 | TRBV6-5 | 14
CASSSGQGSYEQYF | . | TRBJ2-7 | TRBV11-3 | 14
CASSLDLAGGYNEQFF | . | TRBJ2-1 | TRBV5-6 | 16
CASSLVHRGRYEQYF | . | TRBJ2-7 | TRBV11-1 | 15
CASSDGDPGGWSQYF | . | TRBJ2-5 | TRBV25-1 | 15
CASSITATNEKLFF | few | TRBJ1-4 | TRBV19 | 14
CASSLFRVGDAGELFF | . | TRBJ2-2 | TRBV5-1 | 16
CASSLTGSEKLFF | once | TRBJ1-4 | TRBV14 | 13
CASSLSRTDTQYF | . | TRBJ2-3 | TRBV19 | 13
CASSVTGGYYNEQFF | once | TRBJ2-1 | TRBV5-4 | 15
CASSRQGNEKLFF | . | TRBJ1-4 | TRBV7-9 | 13